A single sample is the source of the 17 T cell receptor beta chains below, sequenced in a study of shared clonotypes between healthy human individuals. Some clones are missing from TCRdb's copy, which holds only in-frame ones; the method was immunoSEQ multiplex PCR. The sample gives about 490,000 clones, over 65% of which show up once; around 13% is in the top ten. Sequenced: PBMCs. All receptors come from a woman aged 40 to 55 in good health. Some clones in this sample may be carry-over from other donors' samples.

The chain carries TRBV9 and TRBJ2-7; 7 positions agree with TRBD2. Gene TRBJ2-1 matches the end of the DNA better, so the J call may be wrong. CDR1 is SGDLS and CDR2 is YYNGEE in the germline V gene. This CDR3 comprises 15 residues. This CDR3 is CASSVEGGRGNEQFF. As DNA, the CDR3 is TGTGCCAGCAGCGTAGAAGGCGGGAGAGGTAATGAGCAGTTCTTC.

The chain uses TRBV10-1 and TRBJ2-3; D is perhaps TRBD1 (6 bases). The CDR3 is made up of 14 amino acids. V was shortened by 9 bases and J by 7 bases, with 20 bases between the two germline ends. Germline V gene lookup returns CDR1 WNHNN and CDR2 SYGVQD (reference sequence). The CDR3, as DNA: TGCGCCAGTCGAGGGGGTGGGTTTACTTATACGCAGTATTTT. Its translation: CASRGGGFTYTQYF.

The J gene is TRBJ2-2, the V gene TRBV29-1; either TRBD1 or TRBD2 may supply D (5 bases each). This CDR3 has 12 residues. Trimming removed 6 bases from V and 4 bases from J, with 9 bases in between. In germline, CDR1 is SQVTM, CDR2 ANQGSEA. As DNA, the CDR3 is TGCAGCGTCGGGACGGGCACCGGGGAGCTGTTTTTT. Encoded protein: CSVGTGTGELFF.

This clone was seen only a few times. V usage is TRBV2 and J usage is TRBJ1-1; TRBD1 agrees at 7 bases. Germline values: CDR1 SNHLY, CDR2 FYNNEI. This CDR3 has 12 amino acids. The chain's CDR3 is CAYGTEYTEAFF. In DNA, the CDR3 is TGTGCGTACGGGACAGAGTACACTGAAGCTTTCTTT.

The chain combines TRBV9 with TRBJ2-1; 11 bases are a match to TRBD2. After removal of 4 bases from V and 0 bases from J, the junction contained 9 bases not matched to a gene. The CDR3 extends over 18 amino acids. Per the germline V gene, CDR1 is SGDLS and CDR2 is YYNGEE. In nucleotides, the CDR3 is TGTGCCAGCAGCAAGGGGACTAGCGGTTATAGCTCCTACAATGAGCAGTTCTTC. It codes for CASSKGTSGYSSYNEQFF.

This sequence joins TRBV7-9 and TRBJ2-3, with D uncertain. Germline values: CDR1 SEHNR, CDR2 FQNEAQ (reference sequence). The CDR3 is made up of 13 amino acids. Trimming took 1 base from V and 4 from J, leaving 6 bases between them. The CDR3 protein is CASSLGPSDTQYF. The CDR3 DNA follows: TGTGCCAGCAGCTTAGGGCCCTCAGATACGCAGTATTTT.

The chain has TRBV9 and TRBJ2-7; TRBD1 aligns across 8 bases. CDR1 and CDR2 from the germline V gene are SGDLS and YYNGEE. V lost 0 bases to trimming and J lost 2 bases; unmatched junction nucleotides: 10. The CDR3 loop spans 17 amino acids. CDR3 amino acids: CASSVGLSGGSTYEQYF. As DNA, the CDR3 is TGTGCCAGCAGCGTAGGCCTTTCAGGGGGCTCTACCTACGAGCAGTACTTC.

The chain employs TRBV5-1 and TRBJ2-5; possibly TRBD2 for D (5 bases). Germline CDR1 and CDR2: SGHRS and YFSETQ. V gave up 4 bases and J gave up 5 bases, with 12 bases separating them. The CDR3 runs 13 residues. The CDR3 here is CASSGGSLETQYF. CDR3 DNA sequence: TGCGCCAGCAGCGGAGGAAGTTTGGAGACCCAGTACTTC.

V gene TRBV29-1 combines with J gene TRBJ2-3, with a possible D match to TRBD1 (7 bases). Germline-derived CDR1 and CDR2 are SQVTM and ANQGSEA. The V end lost 6 bases, the J end lost 1 base, and 17 bases lay between the germline ends. The CDR3 is made up of 15 amino acids. In DNA, the CDR3 is TGCAGCGTGGGCGGGACAGCCAAGGGCACAGATACGCAGTATTTT. Its protein product is CSVGGTAKGTDTQYF.

This sequence joins TRBV11-3 and TRBJ1-1; D is unresolved. This CDR3 is built from 13 residues. Trimming removed 3 bases at V and 5 bases at J, with 10 bases between. Germline CDR1 reads SGHNT; CDR2 reads YENEEA. The CDR3 here is CASSLEIGTEAFF. In DNA, the CDR3 is TGTGCCAGCAGCTTGGAAATAGGGACTGAAGCTTTCTTT. Combining the CDR3 with reference TRBV11-3 and TRBJ1-1 gives the whole variable domain EAGVVQSPRYKIIEKKQPVAFWCNPISGHNTLYWYLQNLGQGPELLIRYENEEAVDDSQLPKDRFSAERLKGVDSTLKIQPAELGDSAVYLCASSLEIGTEAFFGQGTRLTVV.

This clone was seen only once. J is TRBJ2-5 and V is TRBV11-2, with unresolved D. Between the trimmed V and J ends, which lost 2 bases and 2 bases, there was a span of 15 bases. From germline, CDR1 is SGHAT and CDR2 FQNNGV. This CDR3 is 16 amino acids long. CDR3 protein: CASSLLGTATQETQYF. The CDR3 coding sequence is TGTGCCAGCAGCTTACTGGGTACTGCAACTCAAGAGACCCAGTACTTC.

The chain employs TRBV7-6 and TRBJ2-5; D might be TRBD2 (5 bases). The germline V gene encodes CDR1 SGHVS and CDR2 FNYEAQ. V lost 6 bases to trimming and J lost 1 base, with 6 bases between them. The CDR3 sequence is 12 residues long. The CDR3, as DNA: TGTGCCAGCAGGGCGGGCCAAGAGACCCAGTACTTC. Its protein is CASRAGQETQYF. Complete variable domain (other parts from reference TRBV7-6 and TRBJ2-5): GAGVSQSPRYKVTKRGQDVALRCDPISGHVSLYWYRQALGQGPEFLTYFNYEAQQDKSGLPNDRFSAERPEGSISTLTIQRTEQRDSAMYRCASRAGQETQYFGPGTRLLVL.

This clone was seen a handful of times. The CDR3 does not end in the conserved phenylalanine or tryptophan, so this is likely a read error. This sequence joins TRBV4-1 and TRBJ1-5, with a tentative D call TRBD1 (5 bases). Germline CDR1 and CDR2: MGHRA and YSYEKL. Trimming shortened V by 3 bases and J by 7 bases, and 19 bases separated the two germline ends. CDR3 length equals 16 residues. In DNA form, the CDR3 reads TGCGCCAGCAGCCAGGACCCGGGACGCCCACAGCAGCCCCAGCATTCT. It encodes CASSQDPGRPQQPQHS.

In this sample, this clone turned up once. This chain uses TRBV25-1 with TRBJ2-5; no definite D call. This CDR3 is built from 14 residues. Trimming took 1 base from V and 2 from J, leaving 8 bases between them. In germline, CDR1 is MGHDK, CDR2 SYGVNS. The CDR3 DNA is TGTGCCAGCAGTGAATTTGGGCAGCAAGAGACCCAGTACTTC. Residues: CASSEFGQQETQYF.

The chain uses TRBV5-4 and TRBJ1-2; 9 bases map to TRBD1. V lost 2 bases to trimming and J lost 8 bases; unmatched junction nucleotides: 7. In germline, CDR1 is SGHNT, CDR2 YYREEE (reference sequence). CDR3 length: 14 residues. DNA of the CDR3: TGTGCCAGCAGCTTAGCCGGGACAGGGAAAGGCTACACCTTC. Translation gives CASSLAGTGKGYTF. The full variable domain, rest sourced from reference TRBV5-4 and TRBJ1-2, is ETGVTQSPTHLIKTRGQQVTLRCSSQSGHNTVSWYQQALGQGPQFIFQYYREEENGRGNFPPRFSGLQFPNYSSELNVNALELDDSALYLCASSLAGTGKGYTFGSGTRLTVV.

The CDR3 nucleotides read TGTGCCACCAGCCTGTCTAGCGGAGGCTACAATGAGCAGTTCTTC. Translating gives CATSLSSGGYNEQFF. The chain is built from TRBV15 and TRBJ2-1; 7 nucleotides agree with TRBD2. Germline CDR1 is LNHNV and CDR2 is YYDKDF (reference sequence). CDR3 length: 15 residues. J gave up 3 bases and V 5 bases, and 7 bases lay outside the gene matches.

This sequence joins TRBV27 and TRBJ1-2; no definite D call. The ends were cut back, 4 bases at V and 3 bases at J, with 12 bases in the middle. The CDR3 length is 14 residues. Germline CDR1 reads MNHEY; CDR2 reads SMNVEV (reference sequence). The CDR3 protein is CASSYRISDYGYTF. The DNA for the CDR3 is TGTGCCAGCAGTTATAGGATTTCGGACTATGGCTACACCTTC.